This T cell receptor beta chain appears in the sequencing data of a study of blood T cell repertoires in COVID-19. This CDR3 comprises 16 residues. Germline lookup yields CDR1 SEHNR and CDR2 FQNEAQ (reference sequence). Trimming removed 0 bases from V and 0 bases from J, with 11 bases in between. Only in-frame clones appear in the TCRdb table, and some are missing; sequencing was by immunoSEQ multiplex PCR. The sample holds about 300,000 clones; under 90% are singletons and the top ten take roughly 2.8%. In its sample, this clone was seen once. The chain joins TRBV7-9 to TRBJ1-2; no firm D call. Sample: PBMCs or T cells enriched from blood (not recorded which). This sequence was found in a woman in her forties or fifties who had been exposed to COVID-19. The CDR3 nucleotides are TGTGCCAGCAGCTTAGCGGTACCTTTAGCTAACTATGGCTACACCTTC. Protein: CASSLAVPLANYGYTF.